What follows describes a single T cell receptor beta chain. In the same sample, other DNA sequences code for this CDR3. The entry originates in a study of blood T cell repertoires in COVID-19. The wider study: The origin of the acute and convalescent COVID-19 samples was the United States, Italy and Spain. Sample material is recorded as cDNA or gDNA derived from T cells, B-cell-depleted T cells, or PBMCs.

Per the original methods: The assay estimated nucleated cells by amplifying reference gene primers. Data came from immunoSEQ multiplex PCR; TCRdb stores just in-frame clones and leaves some out. D and trimming come from the DNA, and the V and J calls and clone size come from that table. Of roughly 150,000 clones in the sample, just under 85% are singletons; the top ten hold roughly 2.5%. This CDR3 contains 13 residues. V was shortened by 2 bases and J by 5 bases, with 10 bases between the two germline ends. Looked up from germline, CDR1 is SGHRS and CDR2 is YFSETQ. Patients from Seattle were sampled longitudinally, starting during active infection.

Sample: peripheral blood. The chain is built from TRBV5-1 and TRBJ1-1; possibly TRBD1 for D (5 bases). This TCR came from a woman older than 75 with COVID-19, enrolled during active disease. The CDR3 DNA reads as TGCGCCAGCAGCTTCGGGGGTGGTACTGAAGCTTTCTTT. As protein: CASSFGGGTEAFF.